The 27 T cell receptor beta chains below all came from one sample that was sequenced in a study of blood T cell repertoires in COVID-19. Here immunoSEQ multiplex PCR was the method, and the copy in TCRdb shows in-frame clones only, minus some. The sample has about 440,000 clones, 70% to 90% seen once. Source material: PBMCs or T cells enriched from blood (not recorded which). These receptors were taken from a woman younger than 35 with acute COVID-19.

This clone showed up just a few times. The V and J genes are TRBV19 and TRBJ1-1, with D possibly matching TRBD1 (5 bases). The CDR3 runs 13 residues. Germline CDR1 and CDR2: LNHDA and SQIVND (reference sequence). V was clipped by 5 bases and J by 5 bases, with 12 bases between them. In DNA, the CDR3 is TGTGCCAGTAGTGGGACTGAAAGGACTGAAGCTTTCTTT. Translated, it gives CASSGTERTEAFF. The full variable domain, its missing parts supplied by reference TRBV19 and TRBJ1-1, is DGGITQSPKYLFRKEGQNVTLSCEQNLNHDAMYWYRQDPGQGLRLIYYSQIVNDFQKGDIAEGYSVSREKKESFPLTVTSAQKNPTAFYLCASSGTERTEAFFGQGTRLTVV.

This sequence joins TRBV19 and TRBJ2-7, with 10 positions matching TRBD2. The CDR3 length is 14 residues. Germline CDR1 reads LNHDA; CDR2 reads SQIVND (reference sequence). The junction had 5 bases not matched to a gene; V was cut back by 6 bases and J by 3 bases. CDR3 DNA: TGTGCCAGTAGCATTCGGACTAGCGGCTACGAGCAGTACTTC. It encodes CASSIRTSGYEQYF.

The chain links TRBV5-4 to TRBJ1-5, with a weak D call TRBD1 (5 bases). The CDR3 totals 14 residues. V shed 2 bases and J shed 11 bases, with 17 bases lying between them. Looked up from germline, CDR1 is SGHNT and CDR2 is YYREEE (reference sequence). The CDR3, as DNA: TGTGCCAGCAGCTTTGACGGCACGGGGGGAGCCCAGCATTTT. Encoded protein: CASSFDGTGGAQHF.

This chain joins TRBV2 and TRBJ1-5, with 8 nucleotides matching TRBD1. Per germline, CDR1 SNHLY and CDR2 FYNNEI. The CDR3 runs to 15 residues. Germline trimming cut 9 bases from V and 0 bases from J; bases unmatched to any gene: 7. The CDR3 DNA reads TGTGCCAGTGAACCCGACAGGGGTAGCAATCAGCCCCAGCATTTT. It is translated as CASEPDRGSNQPQHF.

The CDR3 spells CASSPGTVLELYYGYTF. The CDR3 nucleotides are TGTGCCAGCAGTCCGGGGACAGTTCTCGAACTTTACTATGGCTACACCTTC. V usage is TRBV27 and J usage is TRBJ1-2, with TRBD1 matching over 7 bases. After removal of 5 bases from V and 3 bases from J, the junction contained 15 bases not matched to a gene. The CDR3 sequence is 17 residues long. Germline CDR1 reads MNHEY; CDR2 reads SMNVEV (reference sequence).

V gene TRBV30 combines with J gene TRBJ1-3, with 8 positions matching TRBD1. The CDR3 covers 14 residues. J was trimmed by 4 bases and V by 0 bases; bases with no gene match: 2. Germline V gene sequence: CDR1 GTSNPN, CDR2 SVGIG (reference sequence). CDR3 DNA: TGTGCCTGGAGTGTGACAGGGGTGGGAAACACCATATATTTT. Its translation is CAWSVTGVGNTIYF.

The J gene is TRBJ1-2, the V gene TRBV5-1; tentatively, D is TRBD1 (5 bases). This CDR3 contains 12 residues. Trimming removed 3 bases at V and 8 bases at J, with 11 bases between. Germline V lookup: CDR1 SGHRS, CDR2 YFSETQ. The CDR3 DNA sequence: TGCGCCAGCAGCTCGGAGGGACCCGGCTACACCTTC. Residues: CASSSEGPGYTF. The variable domain in full, completed from reference TRBV5-1 and TRBJ1-2, reads KAGVTQTPRYLIKTRGQQVTLSCSPISGHRSVSWYQQTPGQGLQFLFEYFSETQRNKGNFPGRFSGRQFSNSRSEMNVSTLELGDSALYLCASSSEGPGYTFGSGTRLTVV.

The chain couples TRBV27 to TRBJ1-2; 7 bases line up with TRBD1. This CDR3 spans 15 amino acids. Germline CDR1 reads MNHEY; CDR2 reads SMNVEV (reference sequence). V gave up 2 bases and J gave up 5 bases; unmatched junction bases: 8. The CDR3, as DNA: TGTGCCAGCAGTTTAAGACAGGGATGGGGTTATGGCTACACCTTC. It yields the protein CASSLRQGWGYGYTF.

The chain combines TRBV18 with TRBJ1-2; a possible D gene is TRBD1 (5 bases). The V and J ends lost 0 bases and 6 bases respectively, with 20 bases between them. CDR3 length equals 17 residues. Germline V CDR1 and CDR2: KGHSH, LQKENI. The CDR3 DNA sequence: TGTGCCAGCTCACCACCGGGCCAAACCGGGGGTGCAGATGGCTACACCTTC. This gives the protein CASSPPGQTGGADGYTF.

This sequence joins TRBV10-3 and TRBJ2-7; 8 bases are shared with TRBD1. This CDR3 contains 15 residues. Germline CDR1 is ENHRY and CDR2 is SYGVKD. Trimming at V came to 0 bases and at J to 6 bases, leaving 7 bases not matched to a gene. In DNA, the CDR3 is TGTGCCATCAGTGAGTCAATCCCAGGGGGCGGCGAGCAGTACTTC. This gives the protein CAISESIPGGGEQYF.

This chain connects TRBV5-1 to TRBJ1-4; D unresolved. The ends were cut back, 1 base at V and 3 bases at J, with 4 bases in the middle. Germline lookup yields CDR1 SGHRS and CDR2 YFSETQ. The CDR3 runs 13 residues. The CDR3 nucleotides read TGCGCCAGCAGCTTGTCGGCTAATGAAAAACTGTTTTTT. Protein: CASSLSANEKLFF.

CDR3: CASSYLILAGGYGDEQFF. CDR3 in DNA: TGTGCCAGCAGTTACTTGATCCTAGCGGGAGGTTATGGCGATGAGCAGTTCTTC. The chain recombines TRBV6-2 or TRBV6-3 with TRBJ2-1, with TRBD2 identical over 11 bases. The CDR3 is 18 residues long. J was trimmed by 8 bases and V by 1 base; bases with no gene match: 13. Germline V CDR1 and CDR2: MNHEY, SVGEGT.

This clone occurred a few times. V and J are TRBV6-5 and TRBJ1-3; D unclear. CDR1 is MNHEY and CDR2 is SVGAGI in the germline V gene. CDR3 size: 15 residues. The V end was cut by 4 bases, the J end by 0 bases, with 10 bases between. The CDR3 nucleotides are TGTGCCAGCAGTTCAACAGATCTCTCTGGAAACACCATATATTTT. Translating it yields CASSSTDLSGNTIYF.

Here the CDR3 reads CASSSIAGKQYF. DNA of the CDR3: TGTGCCAGCAGTTCCATAGCGGGAAAGCAGTACTTC. The chain couples TRBV28 to TRBJ2-7, with 8 bases aligning to TRBD2. The CDR3 is 12 amino acids. Trimming took 4 bases from V and 8 from J; bases not matched to a gene: 4. Germline V gives CDR1 MDHEN, CDR2 SYDVKM. Using reference TRBV28 and TRBJ2-7 for the parts outside the CDR3, the full variable domain is DVKVTQSSRYLVKRTGEKVFLECVQDMDHENMFWYRQDPGLGLRLIYFSYDVKMKEKGDIPEGYSVSREKKERFSLILESASTNQTSMYLCASSSIAGKQYFGPGTRLTVT.

The chain carries TRBV27 and TRBJ1-1; D is uncertain. The germline CDR1 and CDR2 sequences are MNHEY and SMNVEV (reference sequence). Trimming took 5 bases from V and 1 from J, leaving 8 bases between them. The CDR3 runs to 13 residues. CDR3 sequence: CASSVPGNTEAFF. The CDR3 DNA follows: TGTGCCAGCAGTGTCCCGGGGAACACTGAAGCTTTCTTT.

The chain uses TRBV6-5 and TRBJ2-7, with 8 positions matching TRBD2. The CDR3 covers 14 residues. CDR1 and CDR2 from the germline V gene are MNHEY and SVGAGI. V dropped 6 bases and J dropped 1; count of bases not matched to a gene: 5. The CDR3 spells CASRRTSNSYEQYF. The CDR3 region has the DNA TGTGCCAGCAGACGGACTAGCAATTCCTACGAGCAGTACTTC.

Here the CDR3 DNA reads TGTGCCAGCAGTACCAGGGGGCGGGGAGAGACCCAGTACTTC. This encodes CASSTRGRGETQYF. This chain joins TRBV2 and TRBJ2-5, with 8 positions matching TRBD1. Germline lookup yields CDR1 SNHLY and CDR2 FYNNEI. The CDR3 is 14 residues long. V was clipped by 5 bases and J by 4 bases; unmatched bases: 6.

This clone was observed a few times. V gene TRBV2 combines with J gene TRBJ2-7; 7 positions agree with TRBD1. This CDR3 is built from 12 residues. V was pared by 8 bases and J by 1 base, with 2 bases of the junction left unmatched. Germline V CDR1 and CDR2: SNHLY, FYNNEI. In DNA form, the CDR3 reads TGTGCCAGCCAGGGGGAGTCCTACGAGCAGTACTTC. Encoded protein: CASQGESYEQYF.

The chain recombines TRBV19 with TRBJ2-5, with D unclear. Trimming left V 7 bases short and J 4 bases short, with 19 bases between. Germline V gene sequence: CDR1 LNHDA, CDR2 SQIVND (reference sequence). This CDR3 is built from 15 residues. The CDR3 spells CASTPSFLALETQYF. CDR3 sequence (DNA): TGTGCCAGTACCCCCTCATTTTTGGCTTTAGAGACCCAGTACTTC.

This clone was observed once. The rearrangement joins TRBV9 to TRBJ2-2; TRBD1 aligns across 10 bases. Germline CDR1 and CDR2: SGDLS and YYNGEE. V lost 3 bases and J lost 4; bases outside the gene matches: 12. This CDR3 has 18 amino acids. This chain's CDR3 is CASSAWGDRGISTGELFF. CDR3 DNA sequence: TGTGCCAGCAGCGCGTGGGGGGACAGGGGTATTTCCACCGGGGAGCTGTTTTTT.

This rearrangement joins TRBV28 to TRBJ1-1; 7 bases agree with TRBD1. This CDR3 comprises 15 residues. The germline V gene encodes CDR1 MDHEN and CDR2 SYDVKM. With 2 bases clipped from V and 5 bases from J, the junction kept 8 bases outside the gene matches. CDR3 nucleotide sequence: TGTGCCAGCAGTTTAGGAGGGGGCCTCGGAACTGAAGCTTTCTTT. It encodes CASSLGGGLGTEAFF.

This clone was detected a few times. The J gene is TRBJ1-5, the V gene TRBV10-3, with a possible D match to TRBD1 (5 bases). The germline V gene encodes CDR1 ENHRY and CDR2 SYGVKD. The CDR3 has 13 amino acids. V shed 10 bases and J shed 1 base, with 11 bases lying between them. This chain's CDR3 is CATGVGSNQPQHF. The CDR3 DNA reads as TGTGCCACGGGGGTGGGGAGCAATCAGCCCCAGCATTTT.

The chain links TRBV28 to TRBJ1-1; perhaps TRBD1 as D (6 bases). Trimming took off 3 bases at V and 0 bases at J, with 11 bases between the two ends. This CDR3 contains 15 residues. Germline V gene sequence: CDR1 MDHEN, CDR2 SYDVKM. Here the CDR3 DNA reads TGTGCCAGCAGTTTGGCTGGACAGCTGAACACTGAAGCTTTCTTT. Residues: CASSLAGQLNTEAFF.

The chain recombines TRBV4-1 with TRBJ2-7, with 9 bases matching TRBD1. With V trimmed by 6 bases and J by 5 bases, 8 bases remained unmatched. The CDR3 covers 14 residues. CDR1 is MGHRA and CDR2 is YSYEKL in the germline V gene. CDR3: CASSLQGARDEQYF. The CDR3 DNA is TGCGCCAGCAGTCTACAGGGGGCAAGGGACGAGCAGTACTTC.

The genes are TRBV10-3 and TRBJ2-3; the D gene is possibly TRBD2 (6 bases). The CDR3 runs 13 residues. The V end was cut by 8 bases, the J end by 0 bases, with 9 bases between. Per germline, CDR1 ENHRY and CDR2 SYGVKD. CDR3 nucleotides: TGTGCCATCGCTAGCGCTAGCACAGATACGCAGTATTTT. The encoded protein is CAIASASTDTQYF.

V gene TRBV5-5 combines with J gene TRBJ1-4; 9 bases map to TRBD1. This CDR3 has 14 residues. With V trimmed by 5 bases and J by 8 bases, 7 bases remained unmatched. Germline lookup yields CDR1 SGHKS and CDR2 YYEKEE (reference sequence). In nucleotides, the CDR3 is TGTGCCAGCAGTCCGGGACAGGGTCTCGAAAAACTGTTTTTT. As protein: CASSPGQGLEKLFF.

The chain joins TRBV4-3 to TRBJ2-4; D is undetermined. CDR3 length: 13 residues. Germline loops: CDR1 LGHNA, CDR2 YSLEER. V lost 1 base and J 5 bases, leaving 6 bases between the germline ends. The CDR3 DNA sequence: TGCGCCAGCAGCCAAGTAGAAGAAAACATTCAGTACTTC. This translates into CASSQVEENIQYF.